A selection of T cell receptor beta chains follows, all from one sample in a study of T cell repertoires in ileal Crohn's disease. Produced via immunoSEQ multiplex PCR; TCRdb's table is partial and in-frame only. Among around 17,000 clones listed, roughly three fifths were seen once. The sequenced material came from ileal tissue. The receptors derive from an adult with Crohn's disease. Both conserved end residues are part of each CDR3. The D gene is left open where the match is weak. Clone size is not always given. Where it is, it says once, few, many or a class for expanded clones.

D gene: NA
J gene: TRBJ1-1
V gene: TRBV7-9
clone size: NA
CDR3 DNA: TGTGCCAGCAGCTTAGAAGGCCGAGGAGAAGCTTTCTTT
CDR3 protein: CASSLEGRGEAFF

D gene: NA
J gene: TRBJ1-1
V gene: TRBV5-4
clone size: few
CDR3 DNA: TGTGCCAGCAGCCCCGCCCCGGAGACTGAAGCTTTCTTT
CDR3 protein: CASSPAPETEAFF

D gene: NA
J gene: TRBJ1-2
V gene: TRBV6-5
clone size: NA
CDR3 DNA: TGTGCCAGCAGGGGAGTTGGTGGCTACACCTTC
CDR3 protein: CASRGVGGYTF

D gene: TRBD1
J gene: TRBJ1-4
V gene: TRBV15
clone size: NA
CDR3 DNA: TGTGCCACCAGCAGAGACAGGGGGAGAGAAAAACTGTTTTTT
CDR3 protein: CATSRDRGREKLFF

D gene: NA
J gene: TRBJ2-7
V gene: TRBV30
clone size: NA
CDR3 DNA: TGTGCCTCCGGGCAGGGCTATTACTACGAGCAGTACTTC
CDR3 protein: CASGQGYYYEQYF

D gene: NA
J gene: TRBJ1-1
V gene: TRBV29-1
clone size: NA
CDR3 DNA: TGCAGCGTTGCAGGGGCGAACACTGAAGCTTTCTTT
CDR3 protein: CSVAGANTEAFF

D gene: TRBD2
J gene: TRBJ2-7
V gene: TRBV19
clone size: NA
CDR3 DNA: TGTGCCAGTAGTAATGGACTAGCGAGCTACGAGCAGTACTTC
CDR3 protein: CASSNGLASYEQYF

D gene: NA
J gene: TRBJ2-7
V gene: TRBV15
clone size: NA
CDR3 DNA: TGTGCCACCAGCAGAGATGGGGGGGCTTCCGCCTACGAGCAGTACTTC
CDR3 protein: CATSRDGGASAYEQYF

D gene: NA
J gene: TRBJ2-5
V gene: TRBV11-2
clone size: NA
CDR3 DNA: TGTGCCAGCAGCTTAGAGAGGGAGACCCAGTACTTC
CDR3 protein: CASSLERETQYF

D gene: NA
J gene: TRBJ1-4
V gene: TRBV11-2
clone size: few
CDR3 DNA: TGTGCCAGCACCATGCCGGGGACTAATGAAAAACTGTTTTTT
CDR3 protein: CASTMPGTNEKLFF

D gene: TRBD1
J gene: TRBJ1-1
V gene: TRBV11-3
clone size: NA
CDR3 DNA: TGTGCCAGCAGTTTAGGAGGGACAGAGAACACTGAAGCTTTCTTT
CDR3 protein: CASSLGGTENTEAFF

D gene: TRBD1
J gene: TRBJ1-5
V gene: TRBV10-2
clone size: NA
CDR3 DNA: TGCGCCAGCAGTGTGGGACAGCCCAATCAGCCCCAGCATTTT
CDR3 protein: CASSVGQPNQPQHF

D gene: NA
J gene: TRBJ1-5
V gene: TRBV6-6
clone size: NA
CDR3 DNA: TGTGCCAGCAGTTATGGGGCTCGTCAGCCCCAGCATTTT
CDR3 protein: CASSYGARQPQHF

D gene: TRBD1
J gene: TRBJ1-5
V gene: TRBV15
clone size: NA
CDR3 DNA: TGTGCCACCAGAGACGGGACAGGGTTAGGACAGCCCCAGCATTTT
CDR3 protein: CATRDGTGLGQPQHF

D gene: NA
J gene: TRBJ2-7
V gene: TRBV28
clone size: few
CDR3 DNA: TGTGCCAGCAGTCCTCCCGGGTACGAGCAGTACTTC
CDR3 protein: CASSPPGYEQYF

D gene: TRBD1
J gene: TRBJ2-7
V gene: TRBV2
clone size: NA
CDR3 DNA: TGTGCCAGCAGTGAACGGACAGGGGGGGAGAACGAGCAGTACTTC
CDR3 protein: CASSERTGGENEQYF

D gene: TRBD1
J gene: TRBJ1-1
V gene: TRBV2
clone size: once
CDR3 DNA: TGTGCCAGCAGAAGGACAGGGGGCGTGAACACTGAAGCTTTCTTT
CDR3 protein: CASRRTGGVNTEAFF

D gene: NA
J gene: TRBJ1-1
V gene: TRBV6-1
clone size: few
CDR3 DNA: TGTGCCAGCAGTTTTACCCCACGGGGCACTGAAGCTTTCTTT
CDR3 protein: CASSFTPRGTEAFF

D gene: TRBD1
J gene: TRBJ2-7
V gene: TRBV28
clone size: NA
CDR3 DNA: TGTGCCACCGGGACAGGCCCTTCCTACGAGCAGTACTTC
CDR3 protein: CATGTGPSYEQYF

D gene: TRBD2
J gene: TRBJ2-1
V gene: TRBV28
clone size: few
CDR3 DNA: TGTGCCAGCCTAGGGCGGGGGAGCGGGAGCTACAATGAGCAGTTCTTC
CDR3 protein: CASLGRGSGSYNEQFF

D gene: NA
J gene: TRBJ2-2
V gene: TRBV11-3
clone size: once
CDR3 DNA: TGTGCCAGCAGCTTCGTCACCGGGGAGCTGTTTTTT
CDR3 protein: CASSFVTGELFF

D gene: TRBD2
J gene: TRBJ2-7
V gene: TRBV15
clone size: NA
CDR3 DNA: TGTGCCACCAGCAGAACCTCCGGGACTAGCGGGAACTACGAGCAGTACTTC
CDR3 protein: CATSRTSGTSGNYEQYF

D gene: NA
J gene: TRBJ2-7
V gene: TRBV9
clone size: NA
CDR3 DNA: TGTGCCAGCAGTCAGGGCCTGGACTCCTACGAGCAGTACTTC
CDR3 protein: CASSQGLDSYEQYF

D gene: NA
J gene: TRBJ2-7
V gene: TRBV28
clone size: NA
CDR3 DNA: TGTGCCAGCAGTTTAGTCAGGGAAACCTACGAGCAGTACTTC
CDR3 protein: CASSLVRETYEQYF

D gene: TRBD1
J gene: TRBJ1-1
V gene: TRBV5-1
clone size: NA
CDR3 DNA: TGCGCCAGCAGCTCGACAGGGTATGTTACTGAAGCTTTCTTT
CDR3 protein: CASSSTGYVTEAFF

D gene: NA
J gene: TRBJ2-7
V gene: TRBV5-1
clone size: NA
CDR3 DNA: TGCGCCAGCAGCCCACTGCAGGGCAGGTCCTACGAGCAGTACTTC
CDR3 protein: CASSPLQGRSYEQYF

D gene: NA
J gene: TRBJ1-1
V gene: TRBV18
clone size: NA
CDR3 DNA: TGTGCCAGCTCACCTTGGGGCAGGAACACTGAAGCTTTCTTT
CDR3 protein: CASSPWGRNTEAFF

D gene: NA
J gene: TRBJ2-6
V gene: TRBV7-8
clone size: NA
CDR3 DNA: TGTGCCAGCAGCGTTAGAATCTCTGGGGCCAACGTCCTGACTTTC
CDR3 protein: CASSVRISGANVLTF

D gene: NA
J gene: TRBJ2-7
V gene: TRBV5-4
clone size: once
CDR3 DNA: TGTGCCAGCAGCTTGTCCGTAGAAACCTACGAGCAGTACTTC
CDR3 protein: CASSLSVETYEQYF

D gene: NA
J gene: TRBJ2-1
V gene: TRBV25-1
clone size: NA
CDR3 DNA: TGTGCCAGCAGTGTGGACTTCCCTCGACTAGACAATGAGCAGTTCTTC
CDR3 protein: CASSVDFPRLDNEQFF

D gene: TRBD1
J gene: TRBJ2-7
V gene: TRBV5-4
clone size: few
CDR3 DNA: TGTGCCAGCATGAACCGGGACAGGGGCTCCTACGAGCAGTACTTC
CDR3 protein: CASMNRDRGSYEQYF

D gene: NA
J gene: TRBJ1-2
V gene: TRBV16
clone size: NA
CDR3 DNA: TGTGCCAGCAGCCAATCACCCAAGAGCAACTATGGCTACACCTTC
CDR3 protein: CASSQSPKSNYGYTF

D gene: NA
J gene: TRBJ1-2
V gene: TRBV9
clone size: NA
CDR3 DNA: TGTGCCAGCAGCGTAGCTACGGGAAGTAACTATGGCTACACCTTC
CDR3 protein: CASSVATGSNYGYTF

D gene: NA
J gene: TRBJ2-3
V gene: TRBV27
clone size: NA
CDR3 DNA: TGTGCCAGCAGTTTGTTCGGGGTGGAAACAGATACGCAGTATTTT
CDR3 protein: CASSLFGVETDTQYF

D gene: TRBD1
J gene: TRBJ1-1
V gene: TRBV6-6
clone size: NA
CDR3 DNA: TGTGCCATTCGTACAGGGGGCGCCCGGAACACTGAAGCTTTCTTT
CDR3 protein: CAIRTGGARNTEAFF

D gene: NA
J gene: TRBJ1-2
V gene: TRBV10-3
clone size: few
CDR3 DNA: TGTGCCATCAGTGAGCGCGCTCCTCATGGCTACACCTTC
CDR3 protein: CAISERAPHGYTF

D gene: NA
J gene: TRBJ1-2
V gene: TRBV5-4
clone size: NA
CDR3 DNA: TGTGCCAGCAGCTCCCAGTGGGGCTACACCTTC
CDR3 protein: CASSSQWGYTF

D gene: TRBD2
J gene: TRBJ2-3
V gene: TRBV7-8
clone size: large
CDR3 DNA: TGTGCCAGCAGCCCTTTGACTAGCGGAAACCCCACAGATACGCAGTATTTT
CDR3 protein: CASSPLTSGNPTDTQYF

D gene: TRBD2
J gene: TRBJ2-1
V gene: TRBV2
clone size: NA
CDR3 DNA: TGTGCCAGCACCGAACAACTAGCGGGGTACAATGAGCAGTTCTTC
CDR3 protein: CASTEQLAGYNEQFF

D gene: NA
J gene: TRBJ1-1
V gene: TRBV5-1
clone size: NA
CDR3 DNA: TGCGCCAGCAGTAACAGGACCCCCAACACTGAAGCTTTCTTT
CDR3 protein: CASSNRTPNTEAFF

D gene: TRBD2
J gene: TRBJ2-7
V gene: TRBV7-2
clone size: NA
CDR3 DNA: TGTGCCAGCAGCCCGACACGGGGGGGGTACGAGCAGTACTTC
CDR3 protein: CASSPTRGGYEQYF

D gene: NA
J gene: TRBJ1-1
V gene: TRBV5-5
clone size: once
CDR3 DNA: TGTGCCAGCAGCGCGGGGAACACTGAAGCTTTCTTT
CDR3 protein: CASSAGNTEAFF

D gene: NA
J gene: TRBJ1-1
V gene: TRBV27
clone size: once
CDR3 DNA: TGTGCCAGCCGACAGGCCGCGGGTCGTCGGACTGAAGCTTTCTTT
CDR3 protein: CASRQAAGRRTEAFF

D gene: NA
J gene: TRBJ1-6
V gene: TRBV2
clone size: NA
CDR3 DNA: TGTGCCAGCAGTGATTTAGGCGGGTCCTATAATTCACCCCTCCACTTT
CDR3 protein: CASSDLGGSYNSPLHF

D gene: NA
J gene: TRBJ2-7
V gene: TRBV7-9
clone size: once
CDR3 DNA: TGTGCCAGCAGTGGCCAGGGCCCCTACGAGCAGTACTTC
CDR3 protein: CASSGQGPYEQYF

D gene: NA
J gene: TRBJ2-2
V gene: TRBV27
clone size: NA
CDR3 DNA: TGTGCCAGCAGTTGGAGAGGCGGGCTCCTAGGAGCCGGGGAGCTGTTTTTT
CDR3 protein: CASSWRGGLLGAGELFF

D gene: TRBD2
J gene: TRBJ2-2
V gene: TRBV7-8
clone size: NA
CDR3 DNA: TGTGCCAGCAGTACAGGCAGCGGGAGGGCCGGCGGGGAGCTGTTTTTT
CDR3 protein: CASSTGSGRAGGELFF

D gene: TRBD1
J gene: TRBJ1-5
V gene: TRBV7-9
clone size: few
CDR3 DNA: TGTGCCAGCAGCTTGACAGGGCCCAATCAGCCCCAGCATTTT
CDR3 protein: CASSLTGPNQPQHF

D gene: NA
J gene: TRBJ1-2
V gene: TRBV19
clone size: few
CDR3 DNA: TGTGCCAGTAAAGACAGGCGTTTCAACTATGGCTACACCTTC
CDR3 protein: CASKDRRFNYGYTF

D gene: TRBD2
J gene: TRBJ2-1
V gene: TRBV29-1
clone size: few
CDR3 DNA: TGCAGCGTACCTCGGACTAGCGGGAAAGGTGAGCAGTTCTTC
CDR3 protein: CSVPRTSGKGEQFF

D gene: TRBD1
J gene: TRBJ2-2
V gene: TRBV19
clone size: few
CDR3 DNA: TGTGCCAGTAGGTTGATGGACAGGTCCGTCGGGGAGCTGTTTTTT
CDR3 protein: CASRLMDRSVGELFF

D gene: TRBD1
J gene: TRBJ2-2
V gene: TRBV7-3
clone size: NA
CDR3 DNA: TGTGCCAGCAGCCCCGGGACAGGGGTGAACACCGGGGAGCTGTTTTTT
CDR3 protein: CASSPGTGVNTGELFF

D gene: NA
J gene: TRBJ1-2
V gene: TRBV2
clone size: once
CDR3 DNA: TGTGCCAGCAGTGAACTGGGACTCGGAGGCTACACCTTC
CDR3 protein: CASSELGLGGYTF

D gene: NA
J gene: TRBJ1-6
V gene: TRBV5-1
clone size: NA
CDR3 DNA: TGCGCCAGCAGCTTGAAGGGCGCAGCGGATTCACCCCTCCACTTT
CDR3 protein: CASSLKGAADSPLHF

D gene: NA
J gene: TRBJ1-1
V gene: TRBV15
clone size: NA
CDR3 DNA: TGTGCCACCAGCAGAGGGGCAGAAGGAGGGAACACTGAAGCTTTCTTT
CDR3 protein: CATSRGAEGGNTEAFF

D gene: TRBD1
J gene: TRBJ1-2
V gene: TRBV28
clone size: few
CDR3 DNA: TGTGCCAGCAGTTTATTCCTACAGACAGGGCTTGACTATGGCTACACCTTC
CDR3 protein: CASSLFLQTGLDYGYTF

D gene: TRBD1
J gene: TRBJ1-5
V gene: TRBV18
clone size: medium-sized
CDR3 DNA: TGTGCCAGCTCGCCAACAACAGGGGGCTATCAGCCCCAGCATTTT
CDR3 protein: CASSPTTGGYQPQHF

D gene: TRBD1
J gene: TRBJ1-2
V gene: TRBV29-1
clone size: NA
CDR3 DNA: TGCAGCGTGGGGACAGGGGATTTCGGCTACACCTTC
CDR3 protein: CSVGTGDFGYTF

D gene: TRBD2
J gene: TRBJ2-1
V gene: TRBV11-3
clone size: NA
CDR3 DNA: TGTGCCAGCAGCTCCGGACTAGCGGGAGGTACGGAGCAGTTCTTC
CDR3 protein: CASSSGLAGGTEQFF